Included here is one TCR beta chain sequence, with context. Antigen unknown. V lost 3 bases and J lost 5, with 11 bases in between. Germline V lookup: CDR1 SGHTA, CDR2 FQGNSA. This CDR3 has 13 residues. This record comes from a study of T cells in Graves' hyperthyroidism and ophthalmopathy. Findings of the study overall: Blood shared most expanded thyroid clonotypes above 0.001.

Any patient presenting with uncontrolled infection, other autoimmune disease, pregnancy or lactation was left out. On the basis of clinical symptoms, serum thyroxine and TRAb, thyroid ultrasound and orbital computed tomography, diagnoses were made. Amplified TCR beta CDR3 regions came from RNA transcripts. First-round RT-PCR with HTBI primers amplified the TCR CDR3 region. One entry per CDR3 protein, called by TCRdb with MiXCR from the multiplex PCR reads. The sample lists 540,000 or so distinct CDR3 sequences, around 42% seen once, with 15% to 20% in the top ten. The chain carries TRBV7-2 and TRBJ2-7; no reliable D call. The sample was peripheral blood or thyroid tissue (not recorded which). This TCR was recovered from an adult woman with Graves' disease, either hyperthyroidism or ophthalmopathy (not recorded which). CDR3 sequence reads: CASSFGFGDEQYF. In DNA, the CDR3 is TGTGCCAGCAGCTTCGGGTTTGGGGACGAGCAGTACTTC.